The 13 T cell receptor beta chains listed next were all sequenced from one sample in a study of OX40 agonist ivuxolimab in advanced cancers. The library was built by means of the immunoSEQ multiplex PCR assay. The clones in this table, taken by TCRdb from immuneACCESS, are in-frame only. Not every clone is retained; where verified, under half of the shortfall comes from an unresolved V gene, and the cause of the rest is unknown. The sample includes more than 85,000 clones, with around 90% observed a single time. Around 0.33% of the sample is taken by the ten largest. Specimen: CD4+ or CD8+ T cells sorted from blood, collected in a trial of the OX40 agonist ivuxolimab. The receptor set was obtained from an adult with an advanced solid tumor such as melanoma, head and neck, liver or kidney cancer.

This clone was counted once. The V and J genes are TRBV27 and TRBJ1-2; TRBD1 agrees at 7 bases. Germline assignment: CDR1 MNHEY and CDR2 SMNVEV (reference sequence). The J segment lost 4 bases and the V segment lost 5 bases, leaving 10 bases of the junction unmatched. This CDR3 contains 15 residues. The CDR3 loop is CASSIKTGPIYGYTF. CDR3 nucleotide sequence: TGTGCCAGCAGTATAAAGACAGGGCCTATCTATGGCTACACCTTC.

The rearrangement uses TRBV7-9 and TRBJ1-4; 8 positions match TRBD1. The CDR3 runs to 17 residues. Germline V gene sequence: CDR1 SEHNR, CDR2 FQNEAQ (reference sequence). The V gene end was trimmed by 5 bases and the J gene end by 5 bases; junction bases not matched to a gene: 13. CDR3 bases: TGTGCCAGCAGCACCCGGACAGGGAATCGTGGAAATGAAAAACTGTTTTTT. Translation gives CASSTRTGNRGNEKLFF. The complete variable domain, with remaining parts taken from reference TRBV7-9 and TRBJ1-4, reads DTGVSQNPRHKITKRGQNVTFRCDPISEHNRLYWYRQTLGQGPEFLTYFQNEAQLEKSRLLSDRFSAERPKGSFSTLEIQRTEQGDSAMYLCASSTRTGNRGNEKLFFGSGTQLSVL.

As DNA, the CDR3 is TGTGCCTGGAGAACCGGGACAGGGGCGGATACGCAGTATTTT. It encodes CAWRTGTGADTQYF. The chain links TRBV30 to TRBJ2-3; 10 bases map to TRBD1. CDR3 length: 14 residues. Trimming cost V 3 bases and J 6 bases; bases outside gene matches: 6. Germline V gene sequence: CDR1 GTSNPN, CDR2 SVGIG (reference sequence).

The chain links TRBV6-1 to TRBJ2-7, with TRBD2 as a possible D gene (6 bases). V gave up 3 bases and J gave up 3 bases, with 6 bases separating them. The length of the CDR3 is 12 residues. In germline, CDR1 is MNHNS, CDR2 SASEGT. The CDR3 DNA follows: TGTGCCAGCAGTGAGGGGGGCTACGAGCAGTACTTC. Translating gives CASSEGGYEQYF.

The gene calls are TRBV7-6 and TRBJ2-7, with 9 bases that match TRBD2. V dropped 0 bases and J dropped 3; count of bases not matched to a gene: 12. Germline V gene lookup returns CDR1 SGHVS and CDR2 FNYEAQ. This CDR3 has 18 residues. CDR3 sequence (DNA): TGTGCCAGCAGCTTAGCGGCGCGGGGGGGATTAAGAAGCTACGAGCAGTACTTC. Its protein is CASSLAARGGLRSYEQYF.

The V gene is TRBV5-1, the J gene TRBJ2-1; 10 nucleotides agree with TRBD2. V dropped 6 bases and J dropped 11; count of bases not matched to a gene: 11. The CDR3 length is 14 residues. Per the germline V gene, CDR1 is SGHRS and CDR2 is YFSETQ. The CDR3 reads CASKPLAGVRKQFF. CDR3 DNA sequence: TGCGCCAGCAAACCTCTAGCGGGAGTAAGGAAGCAGTTCTTC.

J is TRBJ2-1 and V is TRBV6-1; no reliable D call. The V end was cut by 6 bases, the J end by 3 bases, with 3 bases between. The CDR3 loop spans 11 amino acids. CDR1 is MNHNS, CDR2 SASEGT, per germline. The CDR3 loop is CASSNYNEQFF. CDR3 DNA: TGTGCCAGCAGCAACTACAATGAGCAGTTCTTC.

The chain combines TRBV5-1 with TRBJ2-7; 9 nucleotides align to TRBD2. There are 18 residues in the CDR3. CDR1 is SGHRS, CDR2 YFSETQ, per germline. V trimming: 0 bases; J trimming: 1 base; junction bases outside the gene matches: 11. CDR3 sequence reads: CASSLGLVSGRLSYEQYF. In DNA, the CDR3 is TGCGCCAGCAGCTTGGGGTTGGTTAGCGGGAGATTATCCTACGAGCAGTACTTC.

The V gene is TRBV11-2, the J gene TRBJ2-7, with no clear D. Between the trimmed V and J ends, which lost 3 bases and 2 bases, there was a span of 8 bases. The CDR3 sequence is 13 residues long. Germline V gene lookup returns CDR1 SGHAT and CDR2 FQNNGV. CDR3 sequence (DNA): TGTGCCAGCAGCTTGAGTGATACCTACGAGCAGTACTTC. Translation: CASSLSDTYEQYF. The whole variable domain, filled in from reference TRBV11-2 and TRBJ2-7, reads EAGVAQSPRYKIIEKRQSVAFWCNPISGHATLYWYQQILGQGPKLLIQFQNNGVVDDSQLPKDRFSAERLKGVDSTLKIQPAKLEDSAVYLCASSLSDTYEQYFGPGTRLTVT.

The CDR3 reads CASSLFGMDTNTEAFF. The CDR3, as DNA: TGTGCCAGCTCACTCTTCGGAATGGACACGAACACTGAAGCTTTCTTT. The V and J genes are TRBV18 and TRBJ1-1; TRBD1 might be the D (5 bases). Germline V gene data show CDR1 as KGHSH and CDR2 as LQKENI. The CDR3 runs to 16 residues. The V and J ends lost 4 bases and 1 base respectively, with 16 bases between them.

J is TRBJ1-2 and V is TRBV10-2; 8 nucleotides line up with TRBD1. The length of the CDR3 is 17 residues. Germline CDR1 and CDR2: WSHSY and SAAADI. V lost 1 base to trimming and J lost 0 bases; unmatched junction nucleotides: 7. The CDR3 sequence is CASSEFTGGAPNYGYTF. CDR3 nucleotide sequence: TGCGCCAGCAGTGAGTTTACAGGGGGAGCCCCTAACTATGGCTACACCTTC.

The chain is built from TRBV6-6 and TRBJ2-3, with 9 bases matching TRBD2. The CDR3 spans 16 residues. Germline loops: CDR1 MNHNY, CDR2 SVGAGI (reference sequence). Trimming cost V 0 bases and J 3 bases; bases outside gene matches: 4. The DNA for the CDR3 is TGTGCCAGCAGTTACTCGGGCGCGGGAGGGACAGATACGCAGTATTTT. It encodes CASSYSGAGGTDTQYF.

The chain has TRBV5-8 and TRBJ2-2; 11 bases agree with TRBD2. V trimming: 1 base; J trimming: 6 bases; junction bases outside the gene matches: 5. CDR3 size: 16 residues. Germline V gene sequence: CDR1 SGHTS, CDR2 YDEGEE. DNA of the CDR3: TGTGCCAGCAGCTTGATACTAGCGGGAGCGGCCGGGGAGCTGTTTTTT. Protein sequence: CASSLILAGAAGELFF.